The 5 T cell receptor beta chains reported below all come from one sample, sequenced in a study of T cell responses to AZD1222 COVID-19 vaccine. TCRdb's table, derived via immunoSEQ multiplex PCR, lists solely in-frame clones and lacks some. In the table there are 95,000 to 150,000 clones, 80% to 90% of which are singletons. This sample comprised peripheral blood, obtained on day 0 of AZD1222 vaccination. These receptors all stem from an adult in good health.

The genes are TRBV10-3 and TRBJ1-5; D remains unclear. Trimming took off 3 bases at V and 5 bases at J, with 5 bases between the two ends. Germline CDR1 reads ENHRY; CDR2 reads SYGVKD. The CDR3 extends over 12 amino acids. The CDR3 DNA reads TGTGCCATCAGTGACGGAGATCAGCCCCAGCATTTT. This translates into CAISDGDQPQHF.

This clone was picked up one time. The CDR3 coding sequence is TGTGCCAGCTCACCACTGCCCGTCAATGAGCAGTTCTTC. Encoded protein: CASSPLPVNEQFF. The chain couples TRBV18 to TRBJ2-1, with D uncertain. The CDR3 extends over 13 amino acids. Germline loops: CDR1 KGHSH, CDR2 LQKENI. V was cut by 1 base and J by 6 bases, with 7 bases left in between. The variable domain in full, with the rest retrieved from reference TRBV18 and TRBJ2-1, is NAGVMQNPRHLVRRRGQEARLRCSPMKGHSHVYWYRQLPEEGLKFMVYLQKENIIDESGMPKERFSAEFPKEGPSILRIQQVVRGDSAAYFCASSPLPVNEQFFGPGTRLTVL.

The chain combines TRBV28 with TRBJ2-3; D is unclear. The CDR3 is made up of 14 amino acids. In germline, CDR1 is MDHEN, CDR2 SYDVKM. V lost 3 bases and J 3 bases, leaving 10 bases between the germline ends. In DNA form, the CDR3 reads TGTGCCAGCAGTTTCGGGCAGGCAACAGATACGCAGTATTTT. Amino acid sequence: CASSFGQATDTQYF.

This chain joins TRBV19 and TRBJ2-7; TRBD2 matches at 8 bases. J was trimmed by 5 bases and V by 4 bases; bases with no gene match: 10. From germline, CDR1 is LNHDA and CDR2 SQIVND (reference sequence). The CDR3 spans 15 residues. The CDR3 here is CASSSAGRAGDEQYF. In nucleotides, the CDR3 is TGTGCCAGTAGTAGTGCCGGGAGGGCCGGGGACGAGCAGTACTTC.

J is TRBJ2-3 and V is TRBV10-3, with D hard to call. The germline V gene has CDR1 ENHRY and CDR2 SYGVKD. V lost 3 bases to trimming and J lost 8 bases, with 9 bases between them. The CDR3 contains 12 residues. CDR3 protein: CAISDPDITQYF. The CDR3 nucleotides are TGTGCCATCAGTGACCCGGATATTACGCAGTATTTT.